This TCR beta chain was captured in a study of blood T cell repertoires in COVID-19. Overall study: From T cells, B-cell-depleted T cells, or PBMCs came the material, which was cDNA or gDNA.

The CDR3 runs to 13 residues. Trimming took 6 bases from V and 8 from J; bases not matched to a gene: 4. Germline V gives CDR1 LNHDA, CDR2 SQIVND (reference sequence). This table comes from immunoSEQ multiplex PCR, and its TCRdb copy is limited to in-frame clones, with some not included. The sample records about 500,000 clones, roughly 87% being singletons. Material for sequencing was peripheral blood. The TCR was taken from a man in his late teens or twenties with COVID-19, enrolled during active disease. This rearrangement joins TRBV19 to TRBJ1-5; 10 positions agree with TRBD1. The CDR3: CASSFGQGEPQHF. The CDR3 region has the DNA TGTGCCAGTAGCTTCGGACAGGGGGAGCCCCAGCATTTT.